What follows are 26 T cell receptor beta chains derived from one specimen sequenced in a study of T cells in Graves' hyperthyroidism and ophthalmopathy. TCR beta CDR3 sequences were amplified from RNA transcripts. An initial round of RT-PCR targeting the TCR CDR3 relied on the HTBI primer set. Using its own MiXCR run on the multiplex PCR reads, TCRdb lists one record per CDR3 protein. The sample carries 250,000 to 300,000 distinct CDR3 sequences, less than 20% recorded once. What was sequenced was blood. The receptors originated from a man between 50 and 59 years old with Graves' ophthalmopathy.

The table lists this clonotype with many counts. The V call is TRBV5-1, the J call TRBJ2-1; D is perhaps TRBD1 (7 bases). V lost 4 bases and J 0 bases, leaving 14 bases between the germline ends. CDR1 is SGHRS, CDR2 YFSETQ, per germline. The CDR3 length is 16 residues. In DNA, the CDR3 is TGCGCCAGCAGCCCGGGGGACAGCAGCTCCTACAATGAGCAGTTCTTC. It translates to CASSPGDSSSYNEQFF.

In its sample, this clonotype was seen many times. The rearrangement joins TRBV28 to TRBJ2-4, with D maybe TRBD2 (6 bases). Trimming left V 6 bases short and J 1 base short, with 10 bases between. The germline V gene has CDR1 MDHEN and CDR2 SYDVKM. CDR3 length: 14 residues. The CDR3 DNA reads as TGTGCCAGCAGAGGAGGGCCGGCCAAAAACATTCAGTACTTC. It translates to CASRGGPAKNIQYF.

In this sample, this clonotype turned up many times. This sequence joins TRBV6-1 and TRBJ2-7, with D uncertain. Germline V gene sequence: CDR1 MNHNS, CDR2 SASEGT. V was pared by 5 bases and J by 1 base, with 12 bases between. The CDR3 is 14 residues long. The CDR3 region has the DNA TGTGCCAGCAGTCAAAGGGCCCAATCCTACGAGCAGTACTTC. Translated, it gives CASSQRAQSYEQYF.

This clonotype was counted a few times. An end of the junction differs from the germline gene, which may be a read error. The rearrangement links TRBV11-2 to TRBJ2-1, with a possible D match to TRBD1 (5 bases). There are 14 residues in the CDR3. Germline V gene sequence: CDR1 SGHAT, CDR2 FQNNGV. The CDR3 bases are TGTGCCAGCAGCTTAGAAGGGGCCTACAATGAGGAGTTCTTC. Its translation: CASSLEGAYNEEFF.

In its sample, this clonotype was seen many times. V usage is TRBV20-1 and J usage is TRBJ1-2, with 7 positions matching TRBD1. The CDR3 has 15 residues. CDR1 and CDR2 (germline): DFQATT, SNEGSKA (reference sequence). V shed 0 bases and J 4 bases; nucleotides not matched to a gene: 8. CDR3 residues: CSARDPGQVTYGYTF. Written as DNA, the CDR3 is TGCAGTGCTAGAGATCCCGGACAGGTTACCTATGGCTACACCTTC.

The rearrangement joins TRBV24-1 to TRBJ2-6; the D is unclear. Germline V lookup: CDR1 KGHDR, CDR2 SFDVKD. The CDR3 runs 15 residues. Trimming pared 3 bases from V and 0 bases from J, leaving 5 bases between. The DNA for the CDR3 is TGTGCCACCAGTGATGGCGGCTCTGGGGCCAACGTCCTGACTTTC. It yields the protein CATSDGGSGANVLTF.

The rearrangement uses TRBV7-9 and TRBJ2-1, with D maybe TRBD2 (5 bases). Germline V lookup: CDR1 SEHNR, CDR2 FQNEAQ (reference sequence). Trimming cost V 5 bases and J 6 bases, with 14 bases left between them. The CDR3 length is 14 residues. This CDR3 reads CASSPTRGINEQFF. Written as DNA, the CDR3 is TGTGCCAGCAGCCCCACACGAGGGATCAATGAGCAGTTCTTC.

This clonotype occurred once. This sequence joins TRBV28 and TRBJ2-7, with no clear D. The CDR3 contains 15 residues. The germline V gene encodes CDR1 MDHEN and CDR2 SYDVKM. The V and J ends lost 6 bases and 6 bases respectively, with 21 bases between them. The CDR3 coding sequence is TGTGCCAGCAGCGCTACCCGCAAAATGTCTTTCGAGCAGTACTTC. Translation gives CASSATRKMSFEQYF.

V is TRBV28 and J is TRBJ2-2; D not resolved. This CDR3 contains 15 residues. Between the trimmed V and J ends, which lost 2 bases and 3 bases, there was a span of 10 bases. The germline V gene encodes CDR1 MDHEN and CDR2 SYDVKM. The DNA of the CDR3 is TGTGCCAGCAGTTTAGCTGGAGACTACACCGGGGAGCTGTTTTTT. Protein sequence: CASSLAGDYTGELFF.

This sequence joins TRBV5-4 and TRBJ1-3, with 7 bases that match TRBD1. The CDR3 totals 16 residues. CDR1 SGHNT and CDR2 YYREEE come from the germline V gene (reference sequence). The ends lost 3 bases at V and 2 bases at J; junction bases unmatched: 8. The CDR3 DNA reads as TGTGCCAGCAGCTGGGGGGAGACAGGGACTGGAAACACCATATATTTT. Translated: CASSWGETGTGNTIYF.

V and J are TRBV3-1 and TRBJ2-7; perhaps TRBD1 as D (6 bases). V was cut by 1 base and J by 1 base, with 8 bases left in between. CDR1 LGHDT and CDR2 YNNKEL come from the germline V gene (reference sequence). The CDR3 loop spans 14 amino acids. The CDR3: CASSQATGSYEQYF. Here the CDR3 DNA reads TGTGCCAGCAGCCAAGCCACAGGGTCCTACGAGCAGTACTTC.

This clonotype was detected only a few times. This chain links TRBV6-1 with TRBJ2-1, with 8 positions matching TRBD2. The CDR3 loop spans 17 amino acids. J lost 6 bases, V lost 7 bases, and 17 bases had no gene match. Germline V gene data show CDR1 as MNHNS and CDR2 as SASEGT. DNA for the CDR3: TGTGCCAGCACCGTAACCCTACTAGCGGAGTCCCGCAATGAGCAGTTCTTC. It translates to CASTVTLLAESRNEQFF.

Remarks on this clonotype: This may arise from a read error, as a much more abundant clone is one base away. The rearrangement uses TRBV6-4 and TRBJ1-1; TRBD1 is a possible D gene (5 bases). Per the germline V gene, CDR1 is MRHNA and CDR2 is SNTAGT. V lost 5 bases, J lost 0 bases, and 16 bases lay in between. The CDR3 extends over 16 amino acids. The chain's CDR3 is CASSNRQSPMNTEAFF. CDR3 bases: TGTGCCAGCAGTAACCGACAGAGCCCCATGAACACTGAAGCTTTCTTT.

In DNA form, the CDR3 reads TGTGCCAGCAGCGTAGAGGTGGAAGTGAACACTGAAGCTTTCTTT. Its protein product is CASSVEVEVNTEAFF. The chain carries TRBV9 and TRBJ1-1; D gene uncertain. V gave up 0 bases and J gave up 0 bases, with 9 bases separating them. From germline, CDR1 is SGDLS and CDR2 YYNGEE. The CDR3 is made up of 15 amino acids. The full variable domain, in which reference TRBV9 and TRBJ1-1 provide the parts outside the CDR3, is DSGVTQTPKHLITATGQRVTLRCSPRSGDLSVYWYQQSLDQGLQFLIQYYNGEERAKGNILERFSAQQFPDLHSELNLSSLELGDSALYFCASSVEVEVNTEAFFGQGTRLTVV.

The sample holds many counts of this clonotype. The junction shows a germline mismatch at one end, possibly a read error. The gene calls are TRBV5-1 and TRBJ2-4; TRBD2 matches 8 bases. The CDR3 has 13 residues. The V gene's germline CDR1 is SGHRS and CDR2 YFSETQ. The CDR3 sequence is CASSLDGRDIQYF. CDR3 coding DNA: TGTGCCAGCAGTTTAGACGGGAGGGACATTCAGTACTTC.

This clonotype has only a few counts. Here the CDR3 DNA reads TGTGCCAGCAGCCGCCCGGACACTGAAGCTTTCTTT. It is translated as CASSRPDTEAFF. The chain is built from TRBV6-1 and TRBJ1-1, with unresolved D. The CDR3 is 12 residues long. Per germline, CDR1 MNHNS and CDR2 SASEGT. Deletions cut 6 bases from V and 3 bases from J, with 8 bases between.

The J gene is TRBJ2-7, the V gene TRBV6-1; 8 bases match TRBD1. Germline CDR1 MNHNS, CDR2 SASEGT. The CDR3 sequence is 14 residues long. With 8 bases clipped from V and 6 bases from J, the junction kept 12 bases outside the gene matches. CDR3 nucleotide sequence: TGTGCCAGCGGCGGACAGGGAAATCTGGGCGAGCAGTACTTC. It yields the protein CASGGQGNLGEQYF.

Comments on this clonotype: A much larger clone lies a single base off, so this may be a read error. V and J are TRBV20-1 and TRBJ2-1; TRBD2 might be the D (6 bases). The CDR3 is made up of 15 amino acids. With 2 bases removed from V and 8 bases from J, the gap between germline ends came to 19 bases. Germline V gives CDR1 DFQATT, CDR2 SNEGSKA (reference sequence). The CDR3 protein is CSARPLAPLHDEQFF. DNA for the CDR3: TGCAGTGCTAGACCACTAGCCCCTTTACACGATGAGCAGTTCTTC.

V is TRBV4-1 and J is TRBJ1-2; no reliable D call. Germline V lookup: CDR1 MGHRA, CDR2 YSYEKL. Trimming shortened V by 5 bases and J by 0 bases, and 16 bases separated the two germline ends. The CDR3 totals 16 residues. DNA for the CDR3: TGCGCCAGCAGCAAATTATGGTCAGGATCTAACTATGGCTACACCTTC. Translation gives CASSKLWSGSNYGYTF.

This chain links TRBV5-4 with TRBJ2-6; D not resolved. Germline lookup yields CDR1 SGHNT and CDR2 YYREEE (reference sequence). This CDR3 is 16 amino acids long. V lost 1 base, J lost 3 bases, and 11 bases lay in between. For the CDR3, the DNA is TGTGCCAGCAGCTTGAGTCCAGCTAGTGGGGCCAACGTCCTGACTTTC. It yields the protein CASSLSPASGANVLTF.

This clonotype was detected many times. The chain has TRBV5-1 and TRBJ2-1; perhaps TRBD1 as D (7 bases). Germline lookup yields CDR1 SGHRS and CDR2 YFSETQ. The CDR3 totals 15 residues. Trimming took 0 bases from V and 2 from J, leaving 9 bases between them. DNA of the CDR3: TGCGCCAGCAGCTTGGCAGGGGGGACCTACAATGAGCAGTTCTTC. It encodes CASSLAGGTYNEQFF.

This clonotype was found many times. CDR3 region: CASSGMGMDEQYF. The CDR3 DNA reads TGTGCCAGCTCCGGGATGGGGATGGACGAGCAGTACTTC. The chain is built from TRBV18 and TRBJ2-7, with D tentatively TRBD2 (5 bases). The germline V gene has CDR1 KGHSH and CDR2 LQKENI. V lost 6 bases and J 5 bases, leaving 14 bases between the germline ends. The CDR3 totals 13 residues.

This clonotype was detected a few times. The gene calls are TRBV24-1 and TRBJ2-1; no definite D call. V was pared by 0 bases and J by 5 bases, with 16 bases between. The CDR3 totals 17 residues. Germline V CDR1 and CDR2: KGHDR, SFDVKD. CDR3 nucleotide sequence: TGTGCCACCAGTGATTTGGCCGGATCATTAACTCACAATGAGCAGTTCTTC. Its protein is CATSDLAGSLTHNEQFF.

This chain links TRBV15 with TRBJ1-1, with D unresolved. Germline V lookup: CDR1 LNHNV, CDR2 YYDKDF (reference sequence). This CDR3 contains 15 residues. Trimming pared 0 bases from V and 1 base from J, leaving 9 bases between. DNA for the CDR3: TGTGCCACCAGCAGAGATCAAAGCAGGAACACTGAAGCTTTCTTT. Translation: CATSRDQSRNTEAFF.

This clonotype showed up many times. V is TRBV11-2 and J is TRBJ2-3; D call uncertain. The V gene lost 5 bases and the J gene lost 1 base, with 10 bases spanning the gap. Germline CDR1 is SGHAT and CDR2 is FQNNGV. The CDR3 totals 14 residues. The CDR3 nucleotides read TGTGCCAGCAGCCCCCGCGGCGGCACAGATACGCAGTATTTT. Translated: CASSPRGGTDTQYF.

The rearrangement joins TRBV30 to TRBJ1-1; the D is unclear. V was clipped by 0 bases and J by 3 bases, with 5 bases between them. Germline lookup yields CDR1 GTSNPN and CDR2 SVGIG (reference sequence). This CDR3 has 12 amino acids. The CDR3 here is CAWSVSDTEAFF. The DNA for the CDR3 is TGTGCCTGGAGTGTAAGCGACACTGAAGCTTTCTTT.